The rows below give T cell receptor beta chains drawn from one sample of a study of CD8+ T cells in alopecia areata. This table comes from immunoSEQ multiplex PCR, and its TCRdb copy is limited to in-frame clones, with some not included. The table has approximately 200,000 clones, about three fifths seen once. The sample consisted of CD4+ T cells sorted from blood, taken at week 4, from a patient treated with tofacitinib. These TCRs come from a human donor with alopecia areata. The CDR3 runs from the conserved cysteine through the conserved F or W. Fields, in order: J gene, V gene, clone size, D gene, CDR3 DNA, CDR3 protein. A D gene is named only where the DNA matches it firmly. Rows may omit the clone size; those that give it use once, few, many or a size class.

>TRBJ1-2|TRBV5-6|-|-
TGTGCCAGCAGCTACTCCCACCTGAGGGGGGACTATGGCTACACCTTC
CASSYSHLRGDYGYTF
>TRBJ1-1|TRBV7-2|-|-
TGTGCCAGCAGCTCCACGCCGGGGAACACTGAAGCTTTCTTT
CASSSTPGNTEAFF
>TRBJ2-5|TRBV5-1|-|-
TGCGCCAGCAGCTTACAGGATAGCTTCGGAGAGACCCAGTACTTC
CASSLQDSFGETQYF
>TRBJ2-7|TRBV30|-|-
TGTGCTTGTGCAGGGACACTACTACCCTACGAGCAGTACTTC
CACAGTLLPYEQYF
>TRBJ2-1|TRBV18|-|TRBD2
TGTGCCAGCTCATCCATAGCGGGAGGGCCGAATAATGAGCAGTTCTTC
CASSSIAGGPNNEQFF
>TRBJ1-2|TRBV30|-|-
TGTGCCTGGAGTTTAGAAAACTATGGCTACACCTTC
CAWSLENYGYTF
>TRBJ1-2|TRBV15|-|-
TGTGCCACCAGCTCACCCCGGGGGAGCGGCTACACCTTC
CATSSPRGSGYTF
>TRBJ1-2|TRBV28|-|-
TGTGCCAGCAGGACGACAGTGGGATTTGGCTACACCTTC
CASRTTVGFGYTF
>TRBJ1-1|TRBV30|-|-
TGTGCCTGGTCGGGGCCCGTAGCTTTCTTT
CAWSGPVAFF
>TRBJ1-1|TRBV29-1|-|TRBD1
TGCAGCGTCGAGACAGGGATGAACACTGAAGCTTTCTTT
CSVETGMNTEAFF
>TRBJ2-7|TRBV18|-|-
TGTGCCAGCTCACCACCGCAACGTAACTCCTACGAGCAGTACTTC
CASSPPQRNSYEQYF
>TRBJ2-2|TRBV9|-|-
TGTGCCAGCAGCGCCCGACGCGCCTGGCCGACTAAGCGGAACACCGGGGAGCTGTTTTTT
CASSARRAWPTKRNTGELFF
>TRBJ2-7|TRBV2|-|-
TGTGCCAGCAAGGTGGGGCAGGGACCAGGCTACGAGCAGTACTTC
CASKVGQGPGYEQYF
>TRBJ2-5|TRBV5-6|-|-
TGTGCCAGCAGCCTCACTCCCACCGGGGGAGAGACCCAGTACTTC
CASSLTPTGGETQYF
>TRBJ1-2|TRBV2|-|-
TGTGCCAGCAGGGTGTCACCGGTGGGAAATGGCTACACCTTC
CASRVSPVGNGYTF
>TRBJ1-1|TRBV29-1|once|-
TGCAGCGTTGAGGGGCCCAAGACTGAAGCTTTCTTT
CSVEGPKTEAFF
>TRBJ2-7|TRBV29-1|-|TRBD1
TGCAGCGTTCAGGGGGCCCTCTGGGAGCAGTACTTC
CSVQGALWEQYF
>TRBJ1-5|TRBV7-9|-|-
TGTGCCAGCACACAGGAAGGTAGCAATCAGCCCCAGCATTTT
CASTQEGSNQPQHF
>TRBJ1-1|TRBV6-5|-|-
TGTGCCAGCCAAGCCGAGTGGGTGGCGTACGCTGAAGCTTTCTTT
CASQAEWVAYAEAFF
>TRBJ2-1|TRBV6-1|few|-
TGTGCCAGCCGGGGGAGTCCCGCTGAGCAGTTCTTC
CASRGSPAEQFF
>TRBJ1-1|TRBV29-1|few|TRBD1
TGCAGCGTGGCCCCGGGACAGGGCACTGAAGCTTTCTTT
CSVAPGQGTEAFF
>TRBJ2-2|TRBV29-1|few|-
TGCAGCGTTCATCGTCATAGGGGTGGTAGCACGATCACCGGGGAGCTGTTTTTT
CSVHRHRGGSTITGELFF
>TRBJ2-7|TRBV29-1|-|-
TGCAGCGCGTCGGTTAGCCAAACCTACGAGCAGTACTTC
CSASVSQTYEQYF
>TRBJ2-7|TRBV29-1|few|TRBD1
TGCAGCGTTGCCGGGACAGGACGGATCGCGCAGTACTTC
CSVAGTGRIAQYF
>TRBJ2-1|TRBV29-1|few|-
TGCAGCGTAACCGACAGAACGGGAAATGAGCAGTTCTTC
CSVTDRTGNEQFF
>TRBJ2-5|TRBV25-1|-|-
TGTGCCAGCAGTGAATGGGTATCTGAAGAGACCCAGTACTTC
CASSEWVSEETQYF
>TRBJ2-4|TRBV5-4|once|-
TGTGCCAGCAGCTTAATTGGTGCCAAAAACATTCAGTACTTC
CASSLIGAKNIQYF
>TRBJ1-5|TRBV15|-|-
TGTGCCACCAGCAAAGATGGGGGCATGGGCGGTAGCAATCAGCCCCAGCATTTT
CATSKDGGMGGSNQPQHF
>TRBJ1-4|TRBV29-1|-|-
TGCAGCGCGGAAGTAGGACAGATTAAGAAAAAACTGTTTTTT
CSAEVGQIKKKLFF
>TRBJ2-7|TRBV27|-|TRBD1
TGTGCCAGCAGTCCAGACAGGGGCAGGAACGAGCAGTACTTC
CASSPDRGRNEQYF
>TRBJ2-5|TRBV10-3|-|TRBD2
TGTGCCATCAGTGAGAAGAGCGGGAGGGCTTGGGAGACCCAGTACTTC
CAISEKSGRAWETQYF
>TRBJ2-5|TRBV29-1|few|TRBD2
TGCAGCGTAAGCGGGGGAGGTCAAGAGACCCAGTACTTC
CSVSGGGQETQYF
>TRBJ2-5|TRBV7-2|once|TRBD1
TGTGCCAGCAGCTCCCACAGGGGGCAAGAGACCCAGTACTTC
CASSSHRGQETQYF
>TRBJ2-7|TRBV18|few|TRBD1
TGTGCCAGCTCACCGGGGACAGGGGGCTACGAGCAGTACTTC
CASSPGTGGYEQYF
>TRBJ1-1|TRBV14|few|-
TGTGCCAGCAGCCAAGCCAGGGGAGTGGGCACTGAAGCTTTCTTT
CASSQARGVGTEAFF
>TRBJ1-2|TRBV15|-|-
TGTGCCACCAGCAGCACAGGGACCTCAACATCTCGTGGCTACACCTTC
CATSSTGTSTSRGYTF
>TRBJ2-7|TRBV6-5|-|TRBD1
TGTGCCAGCAGAACTACAGGGGTGGAGTACTTC
CASRTTGVEYF
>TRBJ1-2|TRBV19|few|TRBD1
TGTGCCAGTAGGGGGACAGGGAGAGGCTATGGCTACACCTTC
CASRGTGRGYGYTF
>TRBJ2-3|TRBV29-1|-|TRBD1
TGCAGCCATTTCGAGGGGACAGGGGGAGATACGCAGTATTTT
CSHFEGTGGDTQYF
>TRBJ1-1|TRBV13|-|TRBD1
TGTGCCAGCAGCCTAACCAACGACAGGGTGAAGAACACTGAAGCTTTCTTT
CASSLTNDRVKNTEAFF
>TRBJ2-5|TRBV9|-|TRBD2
TGTGCCAGCAGCTCCCGACTAGCGGGAGAGGAGACCCAGTACTTC
CASSSRLAGEETQYF
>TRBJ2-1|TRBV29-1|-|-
TGCAGCGTTTCCCCTATAAGGGTCTCCTACAATGAGCAGTTCTTC
CSVSPIRVSYNEQFF
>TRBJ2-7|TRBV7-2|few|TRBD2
TGTGCCAGCAGCTTAGCGTCTAGCGGGCGCTCCTACGAGCAGTACTTC
CASSLASSGRSYEQYF
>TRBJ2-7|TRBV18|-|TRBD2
TGTGCCAGCTCACCCGGGACTCCGGGAGGGGAGCAGTACTTC
CASSPGTPGGEQYF
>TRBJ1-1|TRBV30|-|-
TGTGCCTGGAGTACGCCCGGGCCTGGGAACACTGAAGCTTTCTTT
CAWSTPGPGNTEAFF
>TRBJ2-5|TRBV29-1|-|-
TGCAGCGTCGGGACGCGGGCTGGGGAGACCCAGTACTTC
CSVGTRAGETQYF
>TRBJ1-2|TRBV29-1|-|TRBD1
TGCAGCGCCGTGACAGGGGGCTTGAGCTATGGCTACACCTTC
CSAVTGGLSYGYTF
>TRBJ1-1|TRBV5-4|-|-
TGTGCCAGCAGCCCATACAGGGCCATGAACACTGAAGCTTTCTTT
CASSPYRAMNTEAFF
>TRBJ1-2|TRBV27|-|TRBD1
TGTGCCAGCACTACCCTGGACAGGTCCAACGGCTACACCTTC
CASTTLDRSNGYTF
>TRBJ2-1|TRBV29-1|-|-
TGCAGCGTTGAAACTCGTCTGGGAAGGATTGAGCAGTTCTTC
CSVETRLGRIEQFF
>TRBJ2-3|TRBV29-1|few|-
TGCAGCGTTGTCACCTTCCGGCGGACCAACACAGATACGCAGTATTTT
CSVVTFRRTNTDTQYF
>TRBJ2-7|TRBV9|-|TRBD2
TGTGCCAGCAGCGAGCTAGCGGAAGCGAACTACGAGCAGTACTTC
CASSELAEANYEQYF
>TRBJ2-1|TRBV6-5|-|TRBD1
TGTGCCAGCAACGGACGGGACAGGGGATACAATGAGCAGTTCTTC
CASNGRDRGYNEQFF